This passage covers 8 T cell receptor beta chains from one sample sequenced in a study of T-cell reconstitution after alpha-beta-depleted transplantation in children. Researchers prepared the TCRbeta library using unique molecular identifiers, the study reports. TCRdb independently ran MiXCR on the PCR reads; one entry per CDR3 protein. The sample yields 550,000 to 800,000 distinct CDR3 sequences, 10% to 15% seen once. Source: PBMCs, taken before TCRalphabeta/CD19-depleted stem cell transplant. The receptor source for this set is a girl between 2 and 10 years old with congenital amegakaryocytic thrombocytopenia, due to receive a stem cell transplant.

As for this clonotype: This could be a read error, since a much larger clone is one nucleotide away. No conserved phenylalanine or tryptophan ends this CDR3, so it is likely a read error. V usage is TRBV6-5 and J usage is TRBJ2-2, with TRBD2 matching over 8 bases. V dropped 2 bases and J dropped 1; count of bases not matched to a gene: 0. Looked up from germline, CDR1 is MNHEY and CDR2 is SVGAGI. This CDR3 has 15 amino acids. In nucleotides, the CDR3 is TGTGCCAGCAGTTACACTAGCGGGAACACCGGGGAGCTGTTTTTA. Its protein product is CASSYTSGNTGELFL.

The chain has TRBV5-1 and TRBJ1-2; 7 bases match TRBD1. CDR3 size: 14 residues. V shed 4 bases and J 2 bases; nucleotides not matched to a gene: 5. Germline V gene sequence: CDR1 SGHRS, CDR2 YFSETQ. The CDR3 sequence is CASSGLGQNYGYTF. The CDR3 coding sequence is TGCGCCAGCAGCGGACTGGGACAGAACTATGGCTACACCTTC.

The chain couples TRBV2 to TRBJ2-7; no definite D call. CDR3 size: 13 residues. CDR1 and CDR2 from the germline V gene are SNHLY and FYNNEI. V was shortened by 4 bases and J by 6 bases, with 13 bases between the two germline ends. This CDR3 is CASSGGSWGEQYF. The DNA for the CDR3 is TGTGCCAGCAGTGGAGGTAGCTGGGGCGAGCAGTACTTC.

This clonotype came up many times. This chain joins TRBV29-1 and TRBJ2-7; weak D call: TRBD1 (6 bases). The CDR3 sequence is 13 residues long. Germline CDR1 reads SQVTM; CDR2 reads ANQGSEA. Trimming took off 0 bases at V and 2 bases at J, with 8 bases between the two ends. CDR3 loop: CSVEEDRTYEQYF. The CDR3 nucleotides read TGCAGCGTTGAAGAGGACAGAACCTACGAGCAGTACTTC.

This clonotype occurred a few times. The V and J genes are TRBV6-1 and TRBJ2-3; 15 positions agree with TRBD2. Per the germline V gene, CDR1 is MNHNS and CDR2 is SASEGT. Trimming at V came to 5 bases and at J to 4 bases, leaving 4 bases not matched to a gene. CDR3 length: 16 residues. The DNA for the CDR3 is TGTGCCAGCAGTATCGGACTAGCGGGAGGGGCAGATACGCAGTATTTT. Translating gives CASSIGLAGGADTQYF.

This clonotype was recorded at least ten times. The chain is built from TRBV5-1 and TRBJ2-1; weak D call: TRBD1 (5 bases). The CDR3 is made up of 14 amino acids. With 4 bases removed from V and 6 bases from J, the gap between germline ends came to 14 bases. Germline values: CDR1 SGHRS, CDR2 YFSETQ. The CDR3 DNA is TGCGCCAGCAGCGGGTGGGGCCAGGCCAATGAGCAGTTCTTC. Encoded protein: CASSGWGQANEQFF.

The rearrangement uses TRBV7-8 and TRBJ2-1; 8 positions match TRBD2. Trimming took 4 bases from V and 5 from J; bases not matched to a gene: 10. The CDR3 has 16 amino acids. Germline assignment: CDR1 SGHVS and CDR2 FQNEAQ. The CDR3 is CASSSSRTSRNNEQFF. The DNA of the CDR3 is TGTGCCAGCAGCTCCTCCAGGACTAGCCGAAACAATGAGCAGTTCTTC.

This clonotype appeared a few times. The chain uses TRBV20-1 and TRBJ2-7, with a tentative D call TRBD2 (6 bases). Per germline, CDR1 DFQATT and CDR2 SNEGSKA (reference sequence). V was cut by 4 bases and J by 6 bases, with 19 bases left in between. There are 14 residues in the CDR3. CDR3 sequence (DNA): TGCAGTGCTACCGGGGATAGCGGCACCCGCGAGCAGTACTTC. Protein product: CSATGDSGTREQYF.